This T cell receptor (beta chain) was recorded in a study of blood T cell repertoires in COVID-19. Study-wide background: The origin of the acute and convalescent COVID-19 samples was the United States, Italy and Spain. Nucleic acid was either cDNA or gDNA, and it came from T cells, B-cell-depleted T cells, or PBMCs.

Libraries were prepared by immunoSEQ multiplex PCR; TCRdb keeps only in-frame clonotypes and omits some of them. The sample contains under 300,000 clones, roughly four fifths of which appear only once. From germline, CDR1 is SGHRS and CDR2 YFSETQ. The CDR3 sequence is 13 residues long. Trimming shortened V by 3 bases and J by 3 bases, and 10 bases separated the two germline ends. The participants were between roughly 18 and 90 years old and came from about two dozen US areas. Clinical history reported by participants formed the basis on which cohorts were assigned. The rearrangement links TRBV5-1 to TRBJ2-7; a weak D match, TRBD2 (6 bases). The source is a man aged 45 to 65 who had recovered from COVID-19. The sequencing input was PBMCs or T cells enriched from blood (not recorded which). The CDR3 nucleotides are TGCGCCAGCAGCTGGACTACTTACTACGAGCAGTACTTC. This codes for CASSWTTYYEQYF.